The 30 T cell receptor beta chains below were found in one sample sequenced in a study of tissue T cells after allogeneic stem cell transplantation. TCRdb's copy holds only in-frame clones and misses some; the assay was immunoSEQ multiplex PCR. The sample has about 5,800 clones; 55% to 65% are singletons. The source material was tissue from the jejunum, sampled at autopsy. These receptors were obtained from a male donor aged 60 or older with lung cancer.

The V gene is TRBV24-1, the J gene TRBJ2-2; TRBD1 is a possible D gene (6 bases). Trimming took 4 bases from V and 3 from J, leaving 8 bases between them. CDR1 and CDR2 (germline): KGHDR, SFDVKD. The CDR3 spans 14 residues. CDR3 sequence reads: CATSEQGYTGELFF. The CDR3 DNA is TGTGCCACCAGTGAACAGGGTTACACCGGGGAGCTGTTTTTT.

The CDR3 sequence: CASSHPPTGFGEQYF. The CDR3 DNA is TGTGCCAGCAGCCATCCACCAACAGGGTTCGGGGAGCAGTACTTC. This chain joins TRBV7-9 and TRBJ2-7; possibly TRBD1 for D (6 bases). Germline lookup yields CDR1 SEHNR and CDR2 FQNEAQ (reference sequence). The V and J ends lost 5 bases and 7 bases respectively, with 21 bases between them. This CDR3 spans 15 amino acids.

The V gene is TRBV4-3, the J gene TRBJ1-1; D unclear. Germline V gene lookup returns CDR1 LGHNA and CDR2 YSLEER. There are 14 residues in the CDR3. V was pared by 7 bases and J by 3 bases, with 15 bases between. In DNA form, the CDR3 reads TGCGCCAGCAAGATTTCCTGGTTAGACACTGAAGCTTTCTTT. Protein: CASKISWLDTEAFF.

This clone occurred a few times. The chain has TRBV7-2 and TRBJ2-1, with TRBD2 identical over 13 bases. Germline assignment: CDR1 SGHTA and CDR2 FQGNSA. CDR3 length equals 16 residues. The V and J ends lost 3 bases and 4 bases, in that order; junction bases with no gene match: 3. The CDR3 spells CASSFQGLAGYNEQFF. Here the CDR3 DNA reads TGTGCCAGCAGCTTTCAGGGACTAGCGGGGTACAATGAGCAGTTCTTC. Full variable domain (rest looked up from reference TRBV7-2 and TRBJ2-1): GAGVSQSPSNKVTEKGKDVELRCDPISGHTALYWYRQSLGQGLEFLIYFQGNSAPDKSGLPSDRFSAERTGGSVSTLTIQRTQQEDSAVYLCASSFQGLAGYNEQFFGPGTRLTVL.

The chain recombines TRBV24-1 with TRBJ2-1; 9 bases are a match to TRBD2. Germline CDR1 and CDR2: KGHDR and SFDVKD. Trimming cost V 1 base and J 0 bases; bases outside gene matches: 12. The CDR3 length is 20 residues. This CDR3 is CATSDFRGSSGTSSYNEQFF. In nucleotides, the CDR3 is TGTGCCACCAGTGATTTTCGGGGGTCTAGCGGGACCAGCTCCTACAATGAGCAGTTCTTC.

This sequence joins TRBV7-9 and TRBJ1-1; D remains ambiguous. The V gene's germline CDR1 is SEHNR and CDR2 FQNEAQ (reference sequence). V dropped 1 base and J dropped 8 bases, with 5 bases sitting between them. This CDR3 region has 11 residues. The CDR3 reads CASSLVSEAFF. CDR3 DNA: TGTGCCAGCAGCTTAGTTTCGGAAGCTTTCTTT.

Of note for this clone: This CDR3 is also generated by other DNA sequences in the sample. The chain employs TRBV2 and TRBJ1-2, with D maybe TRBD1 (5 bases). This CDR3 spans 13 amino acids. Trimming removed 4 bases at V and 4 bases at J, with 10 bases between. Germline CDR1 SNHLY, CDR2 FYNNEI. The DNA for the CDR3 is TGTGCCAGCAGTGTTGGGGGGGGCTATGGCTACACCTTC. Translating gives CASSVGGGYGYTF.

As DNA, the CDR3 is TGTGCCAGCAGTCGAGGCAAGTCTGGGGCCAACGTCCTGACTTTC. This encodes CASSRGKSGANVLTF. The chain joins TRBV28 to TRBJ2-6; D gene unclear. Germline CDR1 and CDR2: MDHEN and SYDVKM. Trimming stripped 5 bases from V and 1 base from J, with 9 bases between. The length of the CDR3 is 15 residues.

This chain links TRBV5-4 with TRBJ1-2; 7 positions agree with TRBD1. This CDR3 is 14 amino acids long. V lost 0 bases and J lost 4; bases outside the gene matches: 3. Germline CDR1 and CDR2: SGHNT and YYREEE (reference sequence). CDR3 region: CASSLAGTAYGYTF. CDR3 DNA: TGTGCCAGCAGCTTGGCCGGGACAGCCTATGGCTACACCTTC. Filled out from reference TRBV5-4 and TRBJ1-2, the complete variable domain reads ETGVTQSPTHLIKTRGQQVTLRCSSQSGHNTVSWYQQALGQGPQFIFQYYREEENGRGNFPPRFSGLQFPNYSSELNVNALELDDSALYLCASSLAGTAYGYTFGSGTRLTVV.

This clone showed up just a few times. The chain combines TRBV10-1 with TRBJ1-3; 7 bases align to TRBD1. J gave up 2 bases and V 8 bases, and 3 bases lay outside the gene matches. The CDR3 covers 13 residues. Germline V CDR1 and CDR2: WNHNN, SYGVQD (reference sequence). The CDR3 region has the DNA TGCGCCAGCCGGACAGGCCCTGGAAACACCATATATTTT. Translating gives CASRTGPGNTIYF.

The V and J genes are TRBV3-1 (or the pseudogene TRBV3-2) and TRBJ2-5, with 9 nucleotides matching TRBD1. V lost 4 bases and J lost 1; bases outside the gene matches: 13. The germline V gene encodes CDR1 LGHDT and CDR2 YNNKEL (reference sequence). The CDR3 covers 18 residues. CDR3 amino acids: CASSRSTGTGSLQETQYF. The CDR3 DNA follows: TGTGCCAGCAGCCGGTCTACCGGGACAGGGAGTCTCCAAGAGACCCAGTACTTC.

This clone was counted a few times. The CDR3 DNA reads as TGTGCCAGCAGTCAAAGGGACGAGCAGTACTTC. Translating gives CASSQRDEQYF. The J gene is TRBJ2-7, the V gene TRBV2; D uncertain. Germline V lookup: CDR1 SNHLY, CDR2 FYNNEI. The V and J ends lost 5 bases and 5 bases respectively, with 7 bases between them. The CDR3 covers 11 residues.

Comments on this clone: This sample also contains other DNA sequences that code for the same CDR3. The gene calls are TRBV10-3 and TRBJ2-7; the D is unclear. The germline CDR1 and CDR2 sequences are ENHRY and SYGVKD. CDR3 length equals 13 residues. V was cut by 0 bases and J by 2 bases, with 5 bases left in between. CDR3: CAISESSPYEQYF. The CDR3, as DNA: TGTGCCATCAGTGAGTCGTCGCCCTACGAGCAGTACTTC.

The V and J genes are TRBV28 and TRBJ1-1; no firm D call. The CDR3 is 13 amino acids. The germline CDR1 and CDR2 sequences are MDHEN and SYDVKM. Trimming removed 3 bases from V and 1 base from J, with 6 bases in between. CDR3 in DNA: TGTGCCAGCAGTTTTGACGGGAACACTGAAGCTTTCTTT. Translated, it gives CASSFDGNTEAFF. Filled out from reference TRBV28 and TRBJ1-1, the complete variable domain reads DVKVTQSSRYLVKRTGEKVFLECVQDMDHENMFWYRQDPGLGLRLIYFSYDVKMKEKGDIPEGYSVSREKKERFSLILESASTNQTSMYLCASSFDGNTEAFFGQGTRLTVV.

This clone was detected only a few times. The chain couples TRBV11-2 to TRBJ1-2, with D unclear. The V and J ends lost 6 bases and 2 bases respectively, with 4 bases between them. The length of the CDR3 is 11 residues. Germline V gene sequence: CDR1 SGHAT, CDR2 FQNNGV. The CDR3 sequence is CASSRNYGYTF. The CDR3 DNA reads as TGTGCCAGCAGTCGGAACTATGGCTACACCTTC.

The V call is TRBV12-3 or TRBV12-4, the J call TRBJ2-1; D remains ambiguous. This CDR3 has 12 amino acids. The V gene lost 7 bases and the J gene lost 5 bases, with 9 bases spanning the gap. The CDR3 protein is CASTFYNNEQFF. The CDR3 bases are TGTGCCAGCACCTTCTACAACAATGAGCAGTTCTTC.

The V gene is TRBV5-4, the J gene TRBJ1-2, with 7 bases lining up with TRBD1. Germline V gene sequence: CDR1 SGHNT, CDR2 YYREEE (reference sequence). This CDR3 is 16 amino acids long. V shed 0 bases and J 4 bases; nucleotides not matched to a gene: 9. The CDR3 here is CASSLEGARSLYGYTF. The CDR3 nucleotides are TGTGCCAGCAGCTTGGAGGGGGCGCGATCTCTCTATGGCTACACCTTC.

This clone was seen only once. The chain employs TRBV18 and TRBJ1-6; tentatively, D is TRBD1 (6 bases). The V and J ends lost 3 bases and 7 bases respectively, with 10 bases between them. Germline lookup yields CDR1 KGHSH and CDR2 LQKENI. The CDR3 sequence is 14 residues long. CDR3: CASSPYRENSPLHF. CDR3 coding DNA: TGTGCCAGCTCACCCTACAGGGAAAATTCACCCCTCCACTTT.

The V and J genes are TRBV27 and TRBJ1-1; 7 bases match TRBD1. V lost 5 bases to trimming and J lost 6 bases; unmatched junction nucleotides: 15. This CDR3 has 16 amino acids. Germline V lookup: CDR1 MNHEY, CDR2 SMNVEV (reference sequence). The CDR3 reads CASSIQGPRMSPEAFF. The CDR3 DNA sequence: TGTGCCAGCAGTATACAGGGGCCCAGGATGTCTCCTGAAGCTTTCTTT.

This chain links TRBV29-1 with TRBJ2-3; unclear D gene. The germline V and J ends were trimmed by 7 bases and 2 bases, with 10 bases remaining between them. This CDR3 spans 12 amino acids. Germline V gene sequence: CDR1 SQVTM, CDR2 ANQGSEA. CDR3 region: CSAQENTDTQYF. The CDR3 coding sequence is TGCAGCGCCCAAGAGAACACAGATACGCAGTATTTT.

In the case of this clone: The identical CDR3 is also encoded by other nucleotide sequences in the sample. The chain joins TRBV27 to TRBJ1-1; D call uncertain. The V end was cut by 4 bases, the J end by 0 bases, with 6 bases between. Germline CDR1 MNHEY, CDR2 SMNVEV (reference sequence). The CDR3 has 13 residues. The CDR3 bases are TGTGCCAGCAGTTCCAACGTGAACACTGAAGCTTTCTTT. Protein product: CASSSNVNTEAFF.

The CDR3: CASSLGLTGKDYGYTF. Written as DNA, the CDR3 is TGTGCCAGCAGCTTGGGCCTGACAGGGAAGGACTATGGCTACACCTTC. The J gene is TRBJ1-2, the V gene TRBV5-8; 7 bases fit TRBD1. CDR3 length: 16 residues. Germline V gene sequence: CDR1 SGHTS, CDR2 YDEGEE. V shed 0 bases and J 3 bases; nucleotides not matched to a gene: 8. The full variable domain, rest sourced from reference TRBV5-8 and TRBJ1-2, is EAGVTQSPTHLIKTRGQQATLRCSPISGHTSVYWYQQALGLGLQFLLWYDEGEERNRGNFPPRFSGRQFPNYSSELNVNALELEDSALYLCASSLGLTGKDYGYTFGSGTRLTVV.

This clone appeared a single time. V gene TRBV30 combines with J gene TRBJ2-3, with 8 bases matching TRBD2. CDR1 and CDR2 from the germline V gene are GTSNPN and SVGIG (reference sequence). CDR3 length equals 12 residues. J was trimmed by 6 bases and V by 8 bases; bases with no gene match: 7. In DNA form, the CDR3 reads TGTGCCGGGCGGGGGGCAACGGATACGCAGTATTTT. Residues: CAGRGATDTQYF.

This clone was seen a few times. The chain couples TRBV4-3 to TRBJ1-1; no clear D gene. Germline V gives CDR1 LGHNA, CDR2 YSLEER. Trimming shortened V by 0 bases and J by 4 bases, and 9 bases separated the two germline ends. The CDR3 is 14 residues long. The CDR3 nucleotides read TGCGCCAGCAGCCAAGATCCCGGGAGCACTGAAGCTTTCTTT. This encodes CASSQDPGSTEAFF.

The V and J genes are TRBV24-1 and TRBJ1-2; the match to TRBD1 covers 7 bases. The germline CDR1 and CDR2 sequences are KGHDR and SFDVKD. CDR3 size: 20 residues. J was trimmed by 5 bases and V by 0 bases; bases with no gene match: 20. CDR3 DNA sequence: TGTGCCACCAGTGATTTGGGGTCGGTCCCCCGAATACGGGACAGATATGGCTACACCTTC. As protein: CATSDLGSVPRIRDRYGYTF.

This clone was counted once. Other DNA variants within this sample encode the same CDR3. The chain recombines TRBV29-1 with TRBJ2-2, with TRBD1 identical over 7 bases. The CDR3 is 12 amino acids. V lost 6 bases, J lost 5 bases, and 3 bases stayed unmatched. Germline loops: CDR1 SQVTM, CDR2 ANQGSEA. The CDR3: CSVNRGTGELFF. The CDR3 DNA follows: TGCAGCGTCAACAGGGGAACCGGGGAGCTGTTTTTT.

V and J are TRBV29-1 and TRBJ1-1; no firm D call. V lost 5 bases, J lost 5 bases, and 9 bases lay in between. The CDR3 is 11 residues long. The germline CDR1 and CDR2 sequences are SQVTM and ANQGSEA. The CDR3 is CSVRGGTEAFF. CDR3 DNA sequence: TGCAGCGTTCGGGGTGGTACTGAAGCTTTCTTT. The complete variable domain, with remaining parts taken from reference TRBV29-1 and TRBJ1-1, reads SAVISQKPSRDICQRGTSLTIQCQVDSQVTMMFWYRQQPGQSLTLIATANQGSEATYESGFVIDKFPISRPNLTFSTLTVSNMSPEDSSIYLCSVRGGTEAFFGQGTRLTVV.

The CDR3 DNA follows: TGTGCCAGCAGCTTGACAGCAACTAATGAAAAACTGTTTTTT. It encodes CASSLTATNEKLFF. The chain employs TRBV7-8 and TRBJ1-4; TRBD1 is a possible D gene (5 bases). With 3 bases removed from V and 0 bases from J, the gap between germline ends came to 5 bases. Germline CDR1 and CDR2: SGHVS and FQNEAQ. The CDR3 is 14 residues long.

The rearrangement links TRBV30 to TRBJ2-7; maybe TRBD2 (5 bases). Germline assignment: CDR1 GTSNPN and CDR2 SVGIG (reference sequence). This CDR3 region has 13 residues. Trimming stripped 2 bases from V and 7 bases from J, with 15 bases between. CDR3 nucleotides: TGTGCCTGGAGTTCGGACTTCCGAAGGGAGCAGTACTTC. Translating gives CAWSSDFRREQYF.

The rearrangement links TRBV12-3 or TRBV12-4 to TRBJ2-7; 9 nucleotides match TRBD2. CDR3 length: 12 amino acids. V dropped 7 bases and J dropped 12; count of bases not matched to a gene: 10. For the CDR3, the DNA is TGTGCCAGCACCCGGGGACTAGCTCCCCGGTACTTC. Residues: CASTRGLAPRYF.